Following are 4 T cell receptor beta chains from one sample sequenced in a study of shared clonotypes between healthy human individuals. Profiled with immunoSEQ multiplex PCR; TCRdb holds only in-frame clones, not every one. The table includes around 200,000 clones, over 85% detected once. The sample comprised naive CD4+ T cells sorted from blood. Specified subset: CD45RA+ positively selected. The receptors here all came from a woman aged 25 to 45 in good health.

As to this clone: Distinct nucleotide sequences in the sample also encode this CDR3. The chain uses TRBV5-1 and TRBJ2-7; D tentatively fits TRBD1 or TRBD2 (5 bases each). V lost 5 bases and J lost 3, with 12 bases in between. The CDR3 length is 13 residues. Germline V gene lookup returns CDR1 SGHRS and CDR2 YFSETQ. In DNA form, the CDR3 reads TGCGCCAGCAGACCTGGGACGGACTACGAGCAGTACTTC. The encoded protein is CASRPGTDYEQYF.

This sequence joins TRBV7-3 and TRBJ2-6; 8 nucleotides align to TRBD1. The CDR3 has 18 residues. V dropped 4 bases and J dropped 0; count of bases not matched to a gene: 8. From germline, CDR1 is SGHTA and CDR2 FQGTGA. The CDR3 here is CASSSTGTGFSGANVLTF. In DNA form, the CDR3 reads TGTGCCAGCAGCTCAACCGGGACAGGCTTCTCTGGGGCCAACGTCCTGACTTTC.

The chain uses TRBV28 and TRBJ1-4, with 8 bases identical to TRBD1. Germline values: CDR1 MDHEN, CDR2 SYDVKM. This CDR3 contains 13 residues. With V trimmed by 7 bases and J by 9 bases, 7 bases remained unmatched. The CDR3, as DNA: TGTGCCAGCAATGACAGGGGCCAAAAAAAACTGTTTTTT. This gives the protein CASNDRGQKKLFF.

The CDR3 coding sequence is TGCAGTGCTAGTACAGTCTATGGCTACACCTTC. This sequence encodes CSASTVYGYTF. The genes are TRBV20-1 and TRBJ1-2; unclear D gene. The V end lost 3 bases, the J end lost 4 bases, and 6 bases lay between the germline ends. CDR1 is DFQATT, CDR2 SNEGSKA, per germline (reference sequence). CDR3 length: 11 amino acids.